This T cell receptor beta chain was retrieved from a study of blood T cell repertoires in COVID-19. This clone occurred once. Other DNA sequences in the sample encode the same CDR3. Two consecutive negative NP/OP PCR tests, clearance, or resolved symptoms defined Cohort 3 recovery. As processed by the authors: Reference gene primer amplification gave estimated nucleated cell counts. This table comes from immunoSEQ multiplex PCR, and its TCRdb copy is limited to in-frame clones, with some not included. Clonal size and the V and J genes are those of that table, whereas D and trimming came from the DNA. The table includes some 430,000 clones, roughly 88% detected once. This CDR3 contains 12 residues. V lost 2 bases and J lost 4, with 6 bases in between. The germline CDR1 and CDR2 sequences are MDHEN and SYDVKM.

This sequence was found in a man between 18 and 29 years old who had recovered from COVID-19. This sequence joins TRBV28 and TRBJ2-7; D perhaps matches TRBD1 (5 bases). The sample taken for sequencing was PBMCs or T cells enriched from blood (not recorded which). CDR3 nucleotides: TGTGCCAGCAGTTTAAGGGGTTACGAGCAGTACTTC. Residues: CASSLRGYEQYF.